This T cell receptor (beta chain) comes out of a study of T cell responses to AZD1222 COVID-19 vaccine. Germline CDR1 SGHTA, CDR2 FQGNSA. The CDR3 totals 13 residues. V lost 7 bases and J 1 base, leaving 11 bases between the germline ends. The repertoire was sequenced with immunoSEQ multiplex PCR; TCRdb's copy has only in-frame clones and lacks some. The sample lists 100,000 to 150,000 clones; 87% were seen once. Study-wide findings and caveats: Dominant CD4 TCR responses targeted spike regions 160-218 and 743-854.

In the case of this clone: The antigen is undetermined.

This receptor was taken from an adult in good health. This chain links TRBV7-2 with TRBJ2-7; D ambiguous. The source was peripheral blood, collected on day 0 of AZD1222 vaccination. The CDR3 spells CASKEGPSYEQYF. CDR3 DNA: TGTGCCAGCAAAGAAGGACCTTCCTACGAGCAGTACTTC.